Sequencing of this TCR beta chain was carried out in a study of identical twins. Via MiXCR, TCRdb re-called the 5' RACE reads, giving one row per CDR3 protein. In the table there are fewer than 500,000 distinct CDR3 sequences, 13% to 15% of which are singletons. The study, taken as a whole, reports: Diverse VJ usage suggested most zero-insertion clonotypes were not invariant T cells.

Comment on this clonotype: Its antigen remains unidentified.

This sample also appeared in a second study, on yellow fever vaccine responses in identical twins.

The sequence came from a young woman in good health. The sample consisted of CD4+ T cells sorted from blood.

The CDR3 bases are TGTGCCACCAGCAGAGATCCGGGAGATCAGTTGGAGACCCAGTACTTC. This gives the protein CATSRDPGDQLETQYF. The chain is built from TRBV15 and TRBJ2-5; possible D gene TRBD2, 6 bases. Germline V gene lookup returns CDR1 LNHNV and CDR2 YYDKDF (reference sequence). V was trimmed by 0 bases and J by 5 bases, leaving 16 bases between them. This CDR3 is built from 16 residues.